The 28 T cell receptor beta chains presented below share a single source sample, sequenced in a study of blood T cells in healthy people across ages. Primed by a sample-barcoded 5' primer and a J-beta primer mix, a second PCR proceeded for roughly 6 to 12 cycles. MiXCR was run by TCRdb on the 5' RACE reads, yielding one entry per CDR3 protein. The data contain approximately 800,000 distinct CDR3 sequences, 25% to 30% of them seen just once; the ten biggest clones take up around 3%. These same data were also listed under a study on T cells of mothers and their children.

What was sequenced was blood. The source of these receptors is a boy between 5 and 17 years old in good health.

This clonotype was seen repeatedly, ten times or more. CDR3 residues: CASRHGLAGGEQYF. CDR3 nucleotide sequence: TGTGCCAGCAGACACGGACTAGCGGGGGGCGAGCAGTACTTC. The rearrangement joins TRBV7-4 to TRBJ2-1; 14 bases line up with TRBD2. Judging by the DNA end, TRBJ2-7 fits better; the J call may be wrong. The CDR3 sequence is 14 residues long. Germline-derived CDR1 and CDR2 are SGHVT and SQSDAQ.

The chain is built from TRBV11-2 and TRBJ1-3; D ambiguous. The CDR3 is made up of 13 amino acids. Germline CDR1 reads SGHAT; CDR2 reads FQNNGV. The germline V and J ends were trimmed by 7 bases and 0 bases, with 7 bases remaining between them. The CDR3 spells CASTPSSGNTIYF. The CDR3 region has the DNA TGTGCCAGCACCCCGTCCTCTGGAAACACCATATATTTT.

V usage is TRBV7-2 and J usage is TRBJ2-5, with no clear D. Trimming stripped 5 bases from V and 0 bases from J, with 10 bases between. Germline CDR1 reads SGHTA; CDR2 reads FQGNSA. This CDR3 is built from 14 residues. This CDR3 reads CASSPLGHQETQYF. In DNA, the CDR3 is TGTGCCAGCAGCCCGCTTGGGCACCAAGAGACCCAGTACTTC.

The chain is built from TRBV20-1 and TRBJ2-7, with D unclear. This CDR3 has 14 residues. Deletions cut 0 bases from V and 0 bases from J, with 9 bases between. CDR1 is DFQATT and CDR2 is SNEGSKA in the germline V gene (reference sequence). CDR3 sequence: CSARDWADSYEQYF. In DNA form, the CDR3 reads TGCAGTGCTAGAGATTGGGCAGACTCCTACGAGCAGTACTTC.

The CDR3 DNA sequence: TGTGCCACCAGTGATTCTGGCGGGAGGGTCGCCAATGAGCAGTTCTTC. Its translation is CATSDSGGRVANEQFF. The V call is TRBV24-1, the J call TRBJ2-1; 9 bases are shared with TRBD2. CDR3 length: 16 residues. Germline V gene sequence: CDR1 KGHDR, CDR2 SFDVKD. The junction had 7 bases not matched to a gene; V was cut back by 2 bases and J by 6 bases.

The rearrangement uses TRBV5-1 and TRBJ2-1; possibly TRBD1 for D (5 bases). V was cut by 3 bases and J by 5 bases, with 18 bases left in between. Germline V lookup: CDR1 SGHRS, CDR2 YFSETQ. This CDR3 contains 16 residues. CDR3 coding DNA: TGCGCCAGCAGCTCCCTCCCTGGGGCAGGGAACAATGAGCAGTTCTTC. It codes for CASSSLPGAGNNEQFF. Based on the CDR3 plus reference TRBV5-1 and TRBJ2-1, the full variable domain is KAGVTQTPRYLIKTRGQQVTLSCSPISGHRSVSWYQQTPGQGLQFLFEYFSETQRNKGNFPGRFSGRQFSNSRSEMNVSTLELGDSALYLCASSSLPGAGNNEQFFGPGTRLTVL.

This clonotype was counted a few times. This chain uses TRBV28 with TRBJ1-4, with D possibly being TRBD1 (5 bases). Trimming left V 5 bases short and J 5 bases short, with 15 bases between. The V gene's germline CDR1 is MDHEN and CDR2 SYDVKM. The CDR3 is 15 amino acids. CDR3 DNA sequence: TGTGCCAGCAGTACGTTCGGGACGAGAAATGAAAAACTGTTTTTT. This encodes CASSTFGTRNEKLFF.

The chain uses TRBV7-3 and TRBJ1-4; D gene uncertain. Trimming removed 5 bases at V and 3 bases at J, with 13 bases between. Germline CDR1 is SGHTA and CDR2 is FQGTGA. The length of the CDR3 is 15 residues. The CDR3 here is CASSLSRAANEKLFF. The DNA of the CDR3 is TGTGCCAGCAGCCTTTCGAGGGCAGCTAATGAAAAACTGTTTTTT.

This clonotype was seen more than once but under ten times. V and J are TRBV3-1 and TRBJ1-3, with 10 bases that match TRBD1. V shed 0 bases, J shed 3 bases, and the junction held 2 bases outside the gene matches. The CDR3 spans 16 residues. Germline CDR1 LGHDT, CDR2 YNNKEL (reference sequence). The CDR3 bases are TGTGCCAGCAGCCAAGAAGGGACAGGGGTTGGAAACACCATATATTTT. Protein: CASSQEGTGVGNTIYF.

This clonotype has a count of ten or more. This sequence joins TRBV20-1 and TRBJ2-4; the match to TRBD1 covers 7 bases. Germline V lookup: CDR1 DFQATT, CDR2 SNEGSKA (reference sequence). The CDR3 runs to 14 residues. V was clipped by 6 bases and J by 7 bases; unmatched bases: 12. CDR3 sequence reads: CSATEGARRNIQYF. Written as DNA, the CDR3 is TGCAGTGCCACCGAGGGGGCCAGGAGGAACATTCAGTACTTC.

The chain uses TRBV5-4 and TRBJ1-4; D is unclear. CDR1 is SGHNT and CDR2 is YYREEE in the germline V gene (reference sequence). This CDR3 is 16 amino acids long. V lost 3 bases and J lost 8, with 20 bases in between. The CDR3 is CASSSDLGTEGEKLFF. The DNA of the CDR3 is TGTGCCAGCAGCTCCGATTTGGGTACGGAGGGCGAAAAACTGTTTTTT.

There are a few counts of this clonotype. The chain has TRBV28 and TRBJ2-7; D not certain. V was cut by 6 bases and J by 0 bases, with 18 bases left in between. The germline V gene encodes CDR1 MDHEN and CDR2 SYDVKM. The CDR3 is 16 residues long. CDR3 sequence: CASRNRVSSSSYEQYF. As DNA, the CDR3 is TGTGCCAGCAGGAATAGGGTATCTTCAAGCTCCTACGAGCAGTACTTC.

This clonotype turned up a few times. CDR3 region: CSAPLTGAETQYF. DNA for the CDR3: TGCAGTGCTCCCTTGACAGGGGCGGAGACCCAGTACTTC. The chain employs TRBV20-1 and TRBJ2-5; 8 bases map to TRBD1. CDR1 is DFQATT, CDR2 SNEGSKA, per germline (reference sequence). The length of the CDR3 is 13 residues. V was clipped by 5 bases and J by 5 bases; unmatched bases: 7.

The rearrangement joins TRBV20-1 to TRBJ1-1; maybe TRBD1 (5 bases). CDR3 length equals 14 residues. The germline V gene encodes CDR1 DFQATT and CDR2 SNEGSKA (reference sequence). V lost 0 bases to trimming and J lost 3 bases, with 11 bases between them. CDR3 protein: CSARDSGADTEAFF. The CDR3, as DNA: TGCAGTGCTAGAGATTCCGGGGCAGACACTGAAGCTTTCTTT.

This rearrangement joins TRBV28 to TRBJ2-7; D remains unclear. Germline CDR1 MDHEN, CDR2 SYDVKM. The CDR3 spans 14 residues. V gave up 6 bases and J gave up 2 bases, with 14 bases separating them. The CDR3 here is CASSVEEKTYEQYF. The DNA of the CDR3 is TGTGCCAGCAGCGTCGAGGAAAAAACCTACGAGCAGTACTTC.

This clonotype was seen a handful of times. CDR3 amino acids: CSVDNRGRYEQYF. CDR3 nucleotide sequence: TGCAGCGTTGATAACAGGGGCAGGTACGAGCAGTACTTC. The chain joins TRBV29-1 to TRBJ2-7, with 7 bases fitting TRBD1. Per the germline V gene, CDR1 is SQVTM and CDR2 is ANQGSEA. The CDR3 has 13 residues. Trimming at V came to 3 bases and at J to 4 bases, leaving 6 bases not matched to a gene.

This clonotype showed up just a few times. The rearrangement joins TRBV2 to TRBJ2-5; TRBD2 might be the D (5 bases). V lost 7 bases, J lost 4 bases, and 19 bases lay in between. CDR1 is SNHLY and CDR2 is FYNNEI in the germline V gene. The CDR3 runs 15 residues. The CDR3 is CASIQWRTSPETQYF. As DNA, the CDR3 is TGTGCCAGCATCCAATGGCGGACTTCTCCAGAGACCCAGTACTTC.

V and J are TRBV2 and TRBJ1-2; 10 bases agree with TRBD1. This CDR3 region has 14 residues. V gave up 6 bases and J gave up 8 bases; unmatched junction bases: 9. From germline, CDR1 is SNHLY and CDR2 FYNNEI. The CDR3 protein is CASSSTDRGSGYTF. Here the CDR3 DNA reads TGTGCCAGCAGCTCAACGGACAGGGGGTCCGGCTACACCTTC.

The V call is TRBV20-1, the J call TRBJ2-7; perhaps TRBD2 as D (5 bases). Trimming took off 0 bases at V and 6 bases at J, with 12 bases between the two ends. This CDR3 has 13 amino acids. CDR1 is DFQATT, CDR2 SNEGSKA, per germline (reference sequence). The CDR3 here is CSARDEGLLEQYF. The CDR3 DNA follows: TGCAGTGCTAGAGATGAGGGTCTGCTCGAGCAGTACTTC.

The genes are TRBV7-9 and TRBJ2-5; TRBD2 might be the D (5 bases). The DNA end is more similar to TRBJ2-7, so the J call may be wrong. The CDR3 has 15 amino acids. Per the germline V gene, CDR1 is SEHNR and CDR2 is FQNEAQ (reference sequence). The CDR3 nucleotides are TGTGCCAGCAGCTTAAGTTCCGAGGGTGCCTACGAGCAGTACTTC. Protein: CASSLSSEGAYEQYF.

The CDR3 DNA sequence: TGCGCCAGCAGCTCGATTATCCTTTCAGGGGCAACTAATGAAAAACTGTTTTTT. Translation gives CASSSIILSGATNEKLFF. The V gene is TRBV5-1, the J gene TRBJ1-4; possibly TRBD1 for D (6 bases). The V gene lost 3 bases and the J gene lost 0 bases, with 18 bases spanning the gap. The CDR3 runs to 18 residues. CDR1 and CDR2 (germline): SGHRS, YFSETQ.

The sample holds a few counts of this clonotype. This chain uses TRBV20-1 with TRBJ2-3, with 10 bases that match TRBD2. Germline V lookup: CDR1 DFQATT, CDR2 SNEGSKA (reference sequence). The CDR3 contains 15 residues. V was pared by 6 bases and J by 2 bases, with 8 bases of the junction left unmatched. As DNA, the CDR3 is TGCAGTGCGACCCATAGCGGGGGGCCCACAGATACGCAGTATTTT. Its translation is CSATHSGGPTDTQYF.

The chain employs TRBV7-9 and TRBJ2-1; D not certain. The length of the CDR3 is 12 residues. V lost 4 bases to trimming and J lost 4 bases, with 5 bases between them. CDR1 and CDR2 (germline): SEHNR, FQNEAQ (reference sequence). Here the CDR3 reads CASSWAYNEQFF. In DNA form, the CDR3 reads TGTGCCAGCAGCTGGGCGTACAATGAGCAGTTCTTC.

This clonotype appeared a few times. This sequence joins TRBV20-1 and TRBJ2-5; a possible D gene is TRBD1 (7 bases). The CDR3 has 15 residues. CDR1 DFQATT and CDR2 SNEGSKA come from the germline V gene (reference sequence). Deletions cut 2 bases from V and 5 bases from J, with 18 bases between. The CDR3 here is CSARPFDRAGETQYF. The DNA for the CDR3 is TGCAGTGCTAGACCGTTTGACAGGGCGGGGGAGACCCAGTACTTC.

This clonotype was detected a few times. The genes are TRBV21-1 and TRBJ2-5. The J call may be mistaken, given a closer DNA end match to TRBJ2-1. TRBV21-1 is a pseudogene locus. The CDR3 extends over 14 amino acids. CDR3 in amino acids: CASRRKLLSNEQFF. CDR3 in DNA: TGTGCCAGCAGGAGGAAACTTCTCAGCAATGAGCAGTTCTTC.

This clonotype showed up just a few times. The rearrangement joins TRBV20-1 to TRBJ2-6, with 7 bases matching TRBD1. Germline V CDR1 and CDR2: DFQATT, SNEGSKA (reference sequence). The CDR3 is 19 residues long. V lost 1 base and J lost 0; bases outside the gene matches: 12. CDR3 amino acids: CSARGALGQLFSGANVLTF. The CDR3 DNA reads as TGCAGTGCTAGAGGAGCCTTGGGACAGCTGTTCTCTGGGGCCAACGTCCTGACTTTC.

The genes are TRBV19 and TRBJ2-5, with unresolved D. CDR1 is LNHDA and CDR2 is SQIVND in the germline V gene (reference sequence). This CDR3 spans 14 amino acids. V lost 2 bases and J lost 9, with 16 bases in between. CDR3 sequence: CASSIIPRSKAQYF. The CDR3 DNA sequence: TGTGCCAGTAGTATAATCCCCAGGTCGAAGGCCCAGTACTTC.

V gene TRBV2 combines with J gene TRBJ2-1, with D possibly being TRBD1 (5 bases). V was clipped by 4 bases and J by 8 bases, with 15 bases between them. This CDR3 has 14 residues. Germline V CDR1 and CDR2: SNHLY, FYNNEI. The CDR3 is CASSGPEGADEQFF. CDR3 in DNA: TGTGCCAGCAGTGGCCCCGAAGGGGCCGATGAGCAGTTCTTC.